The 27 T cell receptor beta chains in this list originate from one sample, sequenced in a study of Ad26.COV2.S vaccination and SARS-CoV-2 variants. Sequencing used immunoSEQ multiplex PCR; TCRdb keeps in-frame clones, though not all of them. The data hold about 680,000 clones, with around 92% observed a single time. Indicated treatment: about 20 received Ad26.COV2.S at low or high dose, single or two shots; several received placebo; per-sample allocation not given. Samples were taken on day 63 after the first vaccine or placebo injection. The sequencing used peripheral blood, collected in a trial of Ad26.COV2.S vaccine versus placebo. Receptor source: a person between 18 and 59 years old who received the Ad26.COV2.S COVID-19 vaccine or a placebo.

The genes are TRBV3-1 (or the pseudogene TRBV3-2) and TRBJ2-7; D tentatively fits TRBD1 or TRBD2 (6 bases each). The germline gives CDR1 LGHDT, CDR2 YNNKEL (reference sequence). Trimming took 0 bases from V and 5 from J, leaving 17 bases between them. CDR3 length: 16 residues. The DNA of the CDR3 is TGTGCCAGCAGCCAAGAAGCCGGACCCGGGGGCCACGAGCAGTACTTC. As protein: CASSQEAGPGGHEQYF.

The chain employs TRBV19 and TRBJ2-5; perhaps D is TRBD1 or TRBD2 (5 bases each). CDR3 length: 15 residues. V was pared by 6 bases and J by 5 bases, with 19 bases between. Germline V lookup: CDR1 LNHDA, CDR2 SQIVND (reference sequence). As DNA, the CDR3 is TGTGCCAGTAGGAGTAGTTGGGTGGGGGAGGAGACCCAGTACTTC. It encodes CASRSSWVGEETQYF.

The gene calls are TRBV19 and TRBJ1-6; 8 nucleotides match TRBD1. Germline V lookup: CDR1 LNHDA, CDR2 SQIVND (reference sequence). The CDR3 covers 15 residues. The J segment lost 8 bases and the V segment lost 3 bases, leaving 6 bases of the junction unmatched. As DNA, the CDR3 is TGTGCCAGTAGTATCCTGACAGGGGTCGATTCACCCCTCCACTTT. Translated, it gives CASSILTGVDSPLHF. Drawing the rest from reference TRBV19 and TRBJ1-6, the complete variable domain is DGGITQSPKYLFRKEGQNVTLSCEQNLNHDAMYWYRQDPGQGLRLIYYSQIVNDFQKGDIAEGYSVSREKKESFPLTVTSAQKNPTAFYLCASSILTGVDSPLHFGNGTRLTVT.

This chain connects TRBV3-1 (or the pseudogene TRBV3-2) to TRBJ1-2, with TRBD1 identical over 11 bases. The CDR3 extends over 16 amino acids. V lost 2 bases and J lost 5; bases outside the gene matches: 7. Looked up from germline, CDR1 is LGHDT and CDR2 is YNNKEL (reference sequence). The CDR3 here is CASSQLGGTGGYGYTF. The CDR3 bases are TGTGCCAGCAGCCAATTGGGCGGGACAGGGGGTTATGGCTACACCTTC.

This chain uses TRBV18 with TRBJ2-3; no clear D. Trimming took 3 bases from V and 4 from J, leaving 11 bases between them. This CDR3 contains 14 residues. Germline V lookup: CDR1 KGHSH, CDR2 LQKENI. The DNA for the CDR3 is TGTGCCAGCTCACCGGGTTTATTTTCAGATACGCAGTATTTT. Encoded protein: CASSPGLFSDTQYF.

Here the CDR3 DNA reads TGCGCCAGCAGCCAAGGATCCGCAGGGCTTAGCACAGATACGCAGTATTTT. Protein sequence: CASSQGSAGLSTDTQYF. The gene calls are TRBV4-3 and TRBJ2-3; TRBD1 is a possible D gene (5 bases). The CDR3 is made up of 17 amino acids. Germline CDR1 reads LGHNA; CDR2 reads YSLEER. The V end was cut by 1 base, the J end by 0 bases, with 14 bases between.

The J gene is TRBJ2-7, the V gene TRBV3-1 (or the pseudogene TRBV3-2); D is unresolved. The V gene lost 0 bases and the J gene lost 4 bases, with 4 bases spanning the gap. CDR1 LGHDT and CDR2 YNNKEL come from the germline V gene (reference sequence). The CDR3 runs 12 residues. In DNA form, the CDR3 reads TGTGCCAGCAGCCAAGAAGGTTACGAGCAGTACTTC. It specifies CASSQEGYEQYF.

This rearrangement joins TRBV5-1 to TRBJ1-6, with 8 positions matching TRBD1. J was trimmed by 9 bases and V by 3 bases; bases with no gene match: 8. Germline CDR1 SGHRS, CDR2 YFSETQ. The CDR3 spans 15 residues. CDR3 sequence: CASSSPTGAGSPLHF. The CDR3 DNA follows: TGCGCCAGCAGCTCGCCGACAGGGGCTGGTTCACCCCTCCACTTT.

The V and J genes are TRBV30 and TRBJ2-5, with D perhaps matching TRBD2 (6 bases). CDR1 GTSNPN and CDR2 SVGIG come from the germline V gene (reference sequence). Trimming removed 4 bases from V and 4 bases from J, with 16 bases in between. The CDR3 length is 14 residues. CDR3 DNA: TGTGCCTGGACCCTCGGGAGCCAGGGAGAGACCCAGTACTTC. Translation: CAWTLGSQGETQYF.

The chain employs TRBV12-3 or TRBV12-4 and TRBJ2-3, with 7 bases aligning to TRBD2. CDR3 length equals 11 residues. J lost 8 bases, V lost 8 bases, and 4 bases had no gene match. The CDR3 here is CASLGEGTQYF. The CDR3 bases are TGTGCCAGCCTTGGGGAGGGTACGCAGTATTTT.

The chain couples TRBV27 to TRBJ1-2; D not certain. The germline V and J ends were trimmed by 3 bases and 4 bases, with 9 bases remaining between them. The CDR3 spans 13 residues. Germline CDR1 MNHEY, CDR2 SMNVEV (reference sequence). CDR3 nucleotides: TGTGCCAGCAGTTTGTCGGCCCTCTATGGCTACACCTTC. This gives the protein CASSLSALYGYTF.

CDR3 DNA sequence: TGTGCCAGCCGACAGGGGAGAAGCAATCAGCCCCAGCATTTT. Protein: CASRQGRSNQPQHF. V gene TRBV19 combines with J gene TRBJ1-5; TRBD1 matches 8 bases. The germline V gene encodes CDR1 LNHDA and CDR2 SQIVND (reference sequence). The ends lost 9 bases at V and 1 base at J; junction bases unmatched: 5. This CDR3 comprises 14 residues.

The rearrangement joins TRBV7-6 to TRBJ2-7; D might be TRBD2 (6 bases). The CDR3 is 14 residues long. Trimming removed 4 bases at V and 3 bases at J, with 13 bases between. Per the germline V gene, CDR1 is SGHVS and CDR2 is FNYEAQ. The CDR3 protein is CASSSGDSIYEQYF. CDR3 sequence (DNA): TGTGCCAGCAGCTCTGGGGACTCCATCTACGAGCAGTACTTC. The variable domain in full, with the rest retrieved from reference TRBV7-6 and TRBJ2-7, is GAGVSQSPRYKVTKRGQDVALRCDPISGHVSLYWYRQALGQGPEFLTYFNYEAQQDKSGLPNDRFSAERPEGSISTLTIQRTEQRDSAMYRCASSSGDSIYEQYFGPGTRLTVT.

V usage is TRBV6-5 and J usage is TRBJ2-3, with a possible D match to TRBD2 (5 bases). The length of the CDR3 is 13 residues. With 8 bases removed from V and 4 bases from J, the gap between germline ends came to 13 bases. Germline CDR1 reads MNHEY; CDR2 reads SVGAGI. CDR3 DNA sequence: TGTGCCAGCGGGTTTGCGCGGGCAGATACGCAGTATTTT. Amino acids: CASGFARADTQYF.

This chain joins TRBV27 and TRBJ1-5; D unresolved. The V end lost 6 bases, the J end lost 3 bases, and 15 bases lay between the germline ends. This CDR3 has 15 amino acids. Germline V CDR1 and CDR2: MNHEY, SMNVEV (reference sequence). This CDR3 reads CASSRTGHYNQPQHF. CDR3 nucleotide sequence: TGTGCCAGCAGCCGGACCGGGCATTACAATCAGCCCCAGCATTTT.

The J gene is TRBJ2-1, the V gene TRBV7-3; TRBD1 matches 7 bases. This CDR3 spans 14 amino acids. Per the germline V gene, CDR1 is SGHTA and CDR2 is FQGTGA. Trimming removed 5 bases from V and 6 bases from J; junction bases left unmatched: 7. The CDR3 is CASSNASGGNEQFF. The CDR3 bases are TGTGCCAGCAGCAATGCATCAGGGGGCAATGAGCAGTTCTTC.

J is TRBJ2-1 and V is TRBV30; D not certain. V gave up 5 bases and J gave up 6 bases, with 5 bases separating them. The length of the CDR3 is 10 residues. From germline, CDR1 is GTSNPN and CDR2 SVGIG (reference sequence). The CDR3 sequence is CAWSSNEQFF. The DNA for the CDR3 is TGTGCCTGGTCGAGCAATGAGCAGTTCTTC.

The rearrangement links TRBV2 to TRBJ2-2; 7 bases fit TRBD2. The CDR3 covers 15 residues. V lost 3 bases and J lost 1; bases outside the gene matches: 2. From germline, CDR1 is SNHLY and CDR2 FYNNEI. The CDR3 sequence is CASSETGGNTGELFF. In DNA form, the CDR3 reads TGTGCCAGCAGTGAGACGGGGGGGAACACCGGGGAGCTGTTTTTT.

This CDR3 reads CASSLYGNGYTF. The CDR3 coding sequence is TGTGCCAGCAGCTTGTATGGGAATGGCTACACCTTC. The J gene is TRBJ1-2, the V gene TRBV5-5; no definite D call. The germline V gene encodes CDR1 SGHKS and CDR2 YYEKEE (reference sequence). CDR3 length equals 12 residues. V was cut by 1 base and J by 6 bases, with 7 bases left in between.

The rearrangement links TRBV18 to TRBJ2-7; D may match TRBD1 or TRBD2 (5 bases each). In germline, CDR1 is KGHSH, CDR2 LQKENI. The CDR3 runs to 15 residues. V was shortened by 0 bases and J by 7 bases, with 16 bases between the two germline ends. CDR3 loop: CASSPPGSRWGEQYF. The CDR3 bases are TGTGCCAGCTCACCACCAGGGTCCAGGTGGGGGGAGCAGTACTTC.

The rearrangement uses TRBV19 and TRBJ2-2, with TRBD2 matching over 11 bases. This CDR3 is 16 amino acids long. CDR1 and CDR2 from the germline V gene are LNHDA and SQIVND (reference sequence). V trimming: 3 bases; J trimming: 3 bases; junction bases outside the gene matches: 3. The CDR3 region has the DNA TGTGCCAGTAGTATTAGGACTAGCGGGTACACCGGGGAGCTGTTTTTT. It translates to CASSIRTSGYTGELFF.

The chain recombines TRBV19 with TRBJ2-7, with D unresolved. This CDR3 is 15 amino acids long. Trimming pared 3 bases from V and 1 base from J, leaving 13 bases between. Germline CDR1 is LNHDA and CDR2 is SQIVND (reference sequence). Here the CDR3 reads CASSILPGHSYEQYF. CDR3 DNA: TGTGCCAGTAGTATCCTCCCAGGCCATTCCTACGAGCAGTACTTC.

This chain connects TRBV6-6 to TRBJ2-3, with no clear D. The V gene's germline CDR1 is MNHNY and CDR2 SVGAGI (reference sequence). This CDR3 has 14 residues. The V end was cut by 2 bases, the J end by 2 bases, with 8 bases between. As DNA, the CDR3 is TGTGCCAGCAGTTACGATGCCCCCACAGATACGCAGTATTTT. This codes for CASSYDAPTDTQYF.

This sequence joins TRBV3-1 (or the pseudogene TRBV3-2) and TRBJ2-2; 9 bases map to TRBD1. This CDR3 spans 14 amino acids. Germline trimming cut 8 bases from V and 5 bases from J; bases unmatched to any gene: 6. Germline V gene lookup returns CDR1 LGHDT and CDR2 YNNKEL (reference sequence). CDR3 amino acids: CASPGQGKTGELFF. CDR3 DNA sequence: TGTGCCAGCCCGGGACAGGGAAAAACCGGGGAGCTGTTTTTT.

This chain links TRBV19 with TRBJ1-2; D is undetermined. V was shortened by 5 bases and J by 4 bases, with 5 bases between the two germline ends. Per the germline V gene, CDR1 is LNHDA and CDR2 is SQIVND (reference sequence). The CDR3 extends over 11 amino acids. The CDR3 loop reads CASSSSYGYTF. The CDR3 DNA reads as TGTGCCAGTAGTTCTTCCTATGGCTACACCTTC.

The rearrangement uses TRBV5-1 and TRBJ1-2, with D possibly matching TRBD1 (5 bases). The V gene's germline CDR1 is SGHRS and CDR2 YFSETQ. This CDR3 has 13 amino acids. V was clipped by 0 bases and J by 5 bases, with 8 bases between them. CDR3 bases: TGCGCCAGCAGCTTGGATGAGGGGTATGGCTACACCTTC. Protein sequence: CASSLDEGYGYTF.

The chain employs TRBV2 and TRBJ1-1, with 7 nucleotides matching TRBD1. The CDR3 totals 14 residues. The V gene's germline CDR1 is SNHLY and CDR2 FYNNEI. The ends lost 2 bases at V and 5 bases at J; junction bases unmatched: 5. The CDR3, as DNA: TGTGCCAGCAGTGAAATAGGGGGCAGGACTGAAGCTTTCTTT. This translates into CASSEIGGRTEAFF.